These T cell receptor beta chains were read from a single sample in a study of identical twins. TCRdb passed the 5' RACE reads through MiXCR, listing each CDR3 protein once. The data contain more than 1.5 million distinct CDR3 sequences, 25% to 35% of them singletons. Material for sequencing was cord blood. The receptors originated from a newborn girl in good health. Both conserved end residues are part of each CDR3. The order of the fields is D gene, J gene, CDR3 length, clone size, V gene, CDR3 protein, CDR3 DNA. The D gene is left open where the match is weak. The size of a clone is reported for some rows only, either as once, few or many, or as a class for expanded clones.

. | TRBJ1-5 | 13 | . | TRBV20-1 | CSAPGAPNQPQHF | TGCAGTGCCCCAGGGGCACCCAATCAGCCCCAGCATTTT
TRBD2 | TRBJ2-5 | 12 | . | TRBV7-6 | CASSTSGLAKYF | TGTGCCAGCAGCACAAGTGGACTAGCAAAGTACTTC
. | TRBJ2-1 | 15 | . | TRBV5-4 | CSSSPGWGNYNEQFF | TGTTCCAGCAGCCCCGGGTGGGGGAATTACAATGAGCAGTTCTTC
. | TRBJ2-2 | 14 | few | TRBV4-1 | CASRLASNTGELFF | TGCGCCAGCAGACTAGCAAGCAACACCGGGGAGCTGTTTTTT
TRBD2 | TRBJ2-3 | 17 | . | TRBV4-1 | CASSQREGPHPPDTQYF | TGCGCCAGCAGCCAACGGGAGGGCCCCCACCCACCAGATACGCAGTATTTT
. | TRBJ1-4 | 17 | once | TRBV5-1 | CASSPRTSFATNEKLFF | TGCGCCAGCAGCCCCCGGACTTCCTTTGCAACTAATGAAAAACTGTTTTTT
TRBD2 | TRBJ2-3 | 16 | . | TRBV27 | CASSTTGGGLTDTQYF | TGTGCCAGCAGTACCACCGGCGGGGGGTTAACTGATACGCAGTATTTT
. | TRBJ2-5 | 16 | . | TRBV4-2 | CASSQDKLAVYNEQYF | TGTGCCAGCAGCCAAGATAAACTAGCAGTATACAATGAGCAGTACTTC
TRBD1 | TRBJ1-4 | 13 | . | TRBV11-2 | CASSLEAGGKLFF | TGTGCCAGCAGCTTAGAGGCAGGGGGAAAACTGTTTTTT
. | TRBJ2-1 | 15 | . | TRBV3-1 | CASSPTMSRYNEQFF | TGTGCCAGCAGCCCCACTATGTCGAGATACAATGAGCAGTTCTTC
. | TRBJ1-4 | 13 | . | TRBV6-1 | CASSETGREKLFF | TGTGCCAGCAGTGAAACCGGGCGAGAAAAACTGTTTTTT
. | TRBJ2-3 | 20 | . | TRBV12-3/TRBV12-4 | CASSSDRDSSGLPSTDTQYF | TGTGCCAGCAGTTCTGACAGGGATTCTAGCGGGCTCCCTAGCACAGATACGCAGTATTTT
. | TRBJ2-1 | 13 | few | TRBV28 | CASTIPRYNEQFF | TGTGCCAGCACCATCCCTAGGTACAATGAGCAGTTCTTC
. | TRBJ2-2 | 15 | . | TRBV5-1 | CASSFGTGVTGELFF | TGCGCCAGCAGCTTTGGGACGGGCGTCACCGGGGAGCTGTTTTTT
TRBD1 | TRBJ2-1 | 15 | . | TRBV5-1 | CASSSGQVRYNEQFF | TGCGCCAGCAGTTCGGGACAGGTCCGTTACAATGAGCAGTTCTTC
. | TRBJ1-2 | 12 | . | TRBV21-1 | CASSKGTYGYTF | TGTGCCAGCAGCAAAGGTACCTATGGCTACACCTTC
. | TRBJ2-7 | 15 | . | TRBV14 | CASSQVAGRRYEQYF | TGTGCCAGCAGCCAAGTGGCAGGGAGGCGGTACGAGCAGTACTTC
. | TRBJ2-3 | 13 | few | TRBV7-9 | CASSLWETDTQYF | TGTGCCAGCAGCTTGTGGGAGACAGATACGCAGTATTTT
TRBD1 | TRBJ2-3 | 15 | few | TRBV7-8 | CASRCRDRGTDTQYF | TGTGCCAGCAGGTGCCGGGACAGGGGAACAGATACGCAGTATTTT
. | TRBJ1-1 | 13 | . | TRBV6-4 | CAGSKTGATEAFF | TGTGCCGGCAGTAAGACAGGAGCAACTGAAGCTTTCTTT
. | TRBJ1-2 | 12 | . | TRBV7-9 | CASSPGGSGYTF | TGTGCCAGCAGCCCCGGGGGATCTGGCTACACCTTC
. | TRBJ2-5 | 15 | . | TRBV9 | CASSVGRRGPTRQYF | TGTGCCAGCAGCGTAGGAAGAAGGGGCCCAACGAGGCAGTACTTC
. | TRBJ1-1 | 15 | few | TRBV21-1 | CASSKEEGMNTEAFF | TGTGCCAGCAGCAAAGAAGAGGGAATGAACACTGAAGCTTTCTTT
. | TRBJ2-7 | 12 | . | TRBV29-1 | CSVWRGLGEQYF | TGCAGCGTCTGGAGAGGGCTAGGCGAGCAGTACTTC
TRBD1 | TRBJ1-6 | 15 | . | TRBV20-1 | CSAKFPDRGNSPLHF | TGCAGTGCTAAATTCCCCGACAGGGGAAATTCACCCCTCCACTTT
TRBD1 | TRBJ1-5 | 12 | . | TRBV27 | CARQGFGQPQHF | TGTGCCCGACAGGGGTTTGGCCAGCCCCAGCATTTT
TRBD2 | TRBJ2-1 | 15 | few | TRBV29-1 | CSVLPGLAKYNEQFF | TGCAGCGTCCTCCCGGGACTAGCTAAATACAATGAGCAGTTCTTC
. | TRBJ1-1 | 15 | . | TRBV3-1 | CASSQGRGWDTEAFF | TGTGCCAGCAGCCAAGGGAGGGGCTGGGACACTGAAGCTTTCTTT
TRBD2 | TRBJ2-3 | 16 | many | TRBV20-1 | CSASLLAVSFTDTQYF | TGCAGTGCTTCACTACTAGCGGTCTCTTTCACAGATACGCAGTATTTT
TRBD1 | TRBJ1-2 | 14 | few | TRBV7-9 | CASSSTDREDGYTF | TGTGCCAGCAGCTCGACCGACAGGGAGGATGGCTACACCTTC
. | TRBJ2-1 | 9 | . | TRBV2 | CALRNEQFF | TGTGCCCTGAGAAATGAGCAGTTCTTC
. | TRBJ2-1 | 14 | . | TRBV29-1 | CSAEGSGRGNEQFF | TGCAGCGCTGAAGGGAGCGGCAGGGGCAATGAGCAGTTCTTC
. | TRBJ2-5 | 15 | . | TRBV4-2 | CASSQDGGLAETQYF | TGTGCCAGCAGCCAAGACGGCGGCCTAGCCGAGACCCAGTACTTC
. | TRBJ1-5 | 14 | few | TRBV20-1 | CSAVIGTGNQPQHF | TGCAGTGCGGTGATTGGGACGGGCAATCAGCCCCAGCATTTT
. | TRBJ1-1 | 15 | . | TRBV20-1 | CSARDDRVGNTEAFF | TGCAGTGCTAGAGATGATAGGGTTGGGAACACTGAAGCTTTCTTT
. | TRBJ2-1 | 13 | many | TRBV12-3/TRBV12-4 | CASSLAQYNEQFF | TGCGCCAGCAGCTTGGCCCAATACAATGAGCAGTTCTTC
. | TRBJ1-4 | 14 | few | TRBV24-1 | CATSDLQGNEKLFF | TGTGCCACCAGTGATTTGCAAGGGAACGAAAAACTGTTTTTT
. | TRBJ1-1 | 14 | . | TRBV4-2 | CASSQVSAGAEAFF | TGTGCCAGCAGCCAAGTTTCGGCGGGGGCTGAAGCTTTCTTT
. | TRBJ1-5 | 14 | once | TRBV21-1 | CASASRQGNQPQHF | TGTGCCAGCGCCTCTAGACAGGGGAATCAGCCCCAGCATTTT
. | TRBJ2-5 | 14 | few | TRBV3-1 | CASSQLGAKETQYF | TGTGCCAGCAGCCAGCTGGGAGCTAAAGAGACCCAGTACTTC
. | TRBJ2-7 | 16 | few | TRBV5-1 | CASSSQRPGSSYEQYF | TGCGCCAGCAGCTCTCAGAGACCAGGGAGCTCCTACGAGCAGTACTTC
. | TRBJ2-3 | 13 | few | TRBV5-1 | CASSLIPEDTQYF | TGCGCCAGCAGCTTGATCCCCGAGGATACGCAGTATTTT
TRBD1 | TRBJ2-4 | 17 | . | TRBV5-8 | CASSQSRDRVAKNIQYF | TGTGCCAGCAGCCAGTCCAGGGACAGGGTAGCCAAAAACATTCAGTACTTC
TRBD1 | TRBJ1-1 | 16 | . | TRBV10-3 | CAISGGQGRVNTEAFF | TGTGCCATCAGTGGCGGACAGGGGAGAGTGAACACTGAAGCTTTCTTT
TRBD2 | TRBJ2-1 | 16 | . | TRBV7-9 | CASSPGAGGGAHEQFF | TGTGCCAGCAGCCCCGGTGCAGGCGGGGGGGCCCATGAGCAGTTCTTC
. | TRBJ1-1 | 11 | few | TRBV6-2/TRBV6-3 | CASTGLTEAFF | TGTGCCAGCACAGGGTTGACTGAAGCTTTCTTT
. | TRBJ1-5 | 15 | . | TRBV6-6 | CASSYLGKSNPPQHF | TGTGCCAGCAGTTACCTGGGGAAGAGCAATCCGCCCCAGCATTTT
. | TRBJ1-2 | 14 | . | TRBV30 | CAWVRGVPNYGYTF | TGTGCCTGGGTTAGGGGGGTGCCTAACTATGGCTACACCTTC
TRBD2 | TRBJ2-5 | 15 | . | TRBV6-5 | CASSPGLASQGTQYF | TGTGCCAGCAGTCCAGGACTAGCCTCACAAGGGACCCAGTACTTC
. | TRBJ2-1 | 15 | . | TRBV7-2 | CASSLLQRKSNEQFF | TGTGCCAGCAGCTTGTTACAGCGCAAATCCAATGAGCAGTTCTTC
TRBD2 | TRBJ2-7 | 16 | many | TRBV3-1 | CASSPTSGSSYNEQYF | TGTGCCAGCAGTCCCACTAGCGGGAGCTCCTACAATGAGCAGTACTTC
. | TRBJ1-1 | 15 | . | TRBV4-2 | CASSLSDNSNTEAFF | TGTGCCAGCAGCCTTTCCGACAACTCGAACACTGAAGCTTTCTTT
. | TRBJ1-2 | 14 | . | TRBV12-3/TRBV12-4 | CASTRDKWGPGYTF | TGTGCCAGCACCCGGGACAAATGGGGTCCGGGCTACACCTTC